Listed below are T cell receptor beta chains from one sample, sequenced in a study of response to subunit inactivated influenza vaccine. TCRdb used MiXCR to reprocess the RT-PCR reads, holding one entry per CDR3 protein. The sample consists of hundreds of thousands of distinct CDR3 sequences, about 14% of them appearing once. Here the sequenced sample was PBMCs from blood, taken roughly 2 weeks before vaccination. These receptors all stem from a man aged 50-60 years who received an inactivated influenza vaccine. The CDR3 runs from the conserved cysteine through the conserved F or W. A D gene is named only where the DNA matches it firmly. The listing skips clone size in some rows; elsewhere it reads once, few, many or a size class.

j_call v_call clone_size d_call cdr3_nt cdr3_aa
TRBJ2-1 TRBV20-1 few TRBD2 TGCAGTGCTAGCCCCCTAGCGGGCCGTTACAATGAGCAGTTCTTC CSASPLAGRYNEQFF
TRBJ2-5 TRBV20-1 NA NA TGCAGTTCAAAAGGACTTCTGGGGACCCAGTACTTC CSSKGLLGTQYF
TRBJ2-7 TRBV6-1 NA NA TGTGCCTGCAGCCCCGACAGGCTACCCTACGAGCAGTACTTC CACSPDRLPYEQYF
TRBJ1-1 TRBV27 many NA TGTGCCAGCAGTTATTCAGGGTACACTGAAGCTTTCTTT CASSYSGYTEAFF
TRBJ1-6 TRBV4-3 NA NA TGCGCCAGCAGCCAAAAGGGGGTCAGGGGTTCACCCCTCCACTTT CASSQKGVRGSPLHF
TRBJ1-4 TRBV12-3/TRBV12-4 few NA TGTGCCAGCAGTTTTTCGTGGGGCGGCGGTGAAAAACTGTTTTTT CASSFSWGGGEKLFF
TRBJ2-7 TRBV5-5 NA NA TGTGCCAGCAGCTTGGGGTGGAGATCCTACGAGCAGTACTTC CASSLGWRSYEQYF
TRBJ2-5 TRBV11-2 NA TRBD2 TGTGCCACCAACACGAGGGGACTAGATGCGGAGACCCAGTACTTC CATNTRGLDAETQYF
TRBJ2-1 TRBV2 NA NA TGTGCCAGCAGTGAAGGACAGGGAGGTGAGCAGTTCTTC CASSEGQGGEQFF
TRBJ2-5 TRBV28 NA TRBD1 TGTGCCAGCAGTTTACCGGACAGGGGGCGCCGGGAGACCCAGTACTTC CASSLPDRGRRETQYF
TRBJ2-1 TRBV20-1 few NA TGCAGTGGGAAGGGCAATGAGCAGTTCTTC CSGKGNEQFF
TRBJ2-1 TRBV4-2 few NA TGTGCCAGCAGCCAAGATGGTTTCACTGGGCCCCTCTTC CASSQDGFTGPLF
TRBJ1-2 TRBV7-2 NA TRBD1 TGTGCCAGCAGCGAGGACAGGCCCCGCGCTAACTATGGCTACACCTTC CASSEDRPRANYGYTF
TRBJ1-1 TRBV7-2 few TRBD1 TGTGCCAGCGCTCCGGACAGGGGATTGAACACTGAAGCTTTCTTT CASAPDRGLNTEAFF
TRBJ2-1 TRBV3-1 NA TRBD2 TGTGCCAGCAGCCAAGAAGGGATAGCGGGAGGGTACAATGAGCAGTTCTTC CASSQEGIAGGYNEQFF
TRBJ2-1 TRBV6-2/TRBV6-3 NA NA TGTGCCAGCAGTTACTCAAAATCCAATGAGCAGTTCTTC CASSYSKSNEQFF
TRBJ1-2 TRBV3-1 NA NA TGTGCCAGCAGCCAGAACCTCGGGACTGCGTATGGCTACACCTTC CASSQNLGTAYGYTF
TRBJ1-1 TRBV19 NA TRBD1 TGTGCCAGTAGTGCCGGGACAGGAGCTTTCTTT CASSAGTGAFF
TRBJ2-2 TRBV29-1 few TRBD1 TGCAGCGTTGAAAGTCGGGACAGGGCGAACACCGGGGAGCTGTTTTTT CSVESRDRANTGELFF
TRBJ2-1 TRBV10-3 NA TRBD2 TGTGCCACCTTGACTAGCGGAGCTCCCTACAATGAGCAGTTCTTC CATLTSGAPYNEQFF
TRBJ1-6 TRBV2 NA NA TGTGCCAGCAGTCCCCCGGGATCATATAATTCACCCCTCCACTTT CASSPPGSYNSPLHF
TRBJ2-1 TRBV19 NA TRBD1 TGTGCCAGTAGGAGGGACAGGGGGCGCAATGAGCAGTTCTTC CASRRDRGRNEQFF
TRBJ2-2 TRBV20-1 NA NA TGCAGTGCTAGAGTCGGCAGCACCACCGGGGAGCTGTTTTTT CSARVGSTTGELFF